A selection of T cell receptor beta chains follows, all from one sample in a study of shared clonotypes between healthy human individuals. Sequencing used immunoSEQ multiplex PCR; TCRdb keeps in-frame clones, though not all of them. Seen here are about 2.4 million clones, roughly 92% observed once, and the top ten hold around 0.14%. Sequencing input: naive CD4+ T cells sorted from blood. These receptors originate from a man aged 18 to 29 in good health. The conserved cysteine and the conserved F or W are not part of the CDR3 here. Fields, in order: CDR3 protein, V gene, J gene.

ASSLGARTSGDSYEQY	TRBV28	TRBJ2-7
ASSREAGSHTEAF	TRBV7-2	TRBJ1-1
AISKGTENTEAF	TRBV10-3	TRBJ1-1
ASRGGANTEAF	TRBV11-2	TRBJ1-1
ASSPSPGGNSQETQY	TRBV5-1	TRBJ2-5
ASSTLRSQVNYGYT	TRBV19	TRBJ1-2
ASSRDIGMNTEAF	TRBV5-6	TRBJ1-1
ASSLESSSLNYGYT	TRBV7-8	TRBJ1-2
ASTTGGTGNTIY	TRBV9	TRBJ1-3
ASSSGQGHSPLH	TRBV6-5	TRBJ1-6
ASSRAGTLTEQY	TRBV28	TRBJ2-7
ASSLEGATAANEKLF	TRBV5-5	TRBJ1-4
ASRERQGQGNTIY	TRBV6-1	TRBJ1-3
ASSQGSGGGSDTQY	TRBV4-1	TRBJ2-3
ASSPGTAGGYT	TRBV6-6	TRBJ1-2
ASSEKRNYGYT	TRBV6-1	TRBJ1-2
ASSFGQGASEQY	TRBV5-1	TRBJ2-7
ASSEPLNKITANTEAF	TRBV10-2	TRBJ1-1
ASSLVLRQLKYSNQPQH	TRBV7-6	TRBJ1-5
ASSQDLTSRGEQF	TRBV4-3	TRBJ2-1
AWSGSEQF	TRBV30	TRBJ2-1
ASSGQASVYNSPLH	TRBV27	TRBJ1-6
ASSPGQGGIPGELF	TRBV7-9	TRBJ2-2
ASSLISMAGGQEKLF	TRBV11-2	TRBJ1-4
ASSLEAASGNTIY	TRBV5-1	TRBJ1-3
ASSRAGDSYEQY	TRBV6-1	TRBJ2-7
ASSPPVRGGETQY	TRBV18	TRBJ2-5
AISPGLADYEQY	TRBV10-3	TRBJ2-7
AWTEQGRKSYEQY	TRBV30	TRBJ2-7
ASSYSWEVGTQY	TRBV6-5	TRBJ2-5
ASSLAGQGHQETQY	TRBV5-1	TRBJ2-5
ASSRGPRAYEQY	TRBV6-5	TRBJ2-7
ASSATGDTEAF	TRBV18	TRBJ1-1
ASSFRAFGTETQY	TRBV5-8	TRBJ2-5
ASSLAGQGPGELF	TRBV11-2	TRBJ2-2
SATNEKLF	TRBV20-1	TRBJ1-4
ASSSATSYNSPLH	TRBV5-1	TRBJ1-6
ASSEAPQGIVGNTEAF	TRBV6-1	TRBJ1-1
ASSQEPVNTEAF	TRBV4-3	TRBJ1-1